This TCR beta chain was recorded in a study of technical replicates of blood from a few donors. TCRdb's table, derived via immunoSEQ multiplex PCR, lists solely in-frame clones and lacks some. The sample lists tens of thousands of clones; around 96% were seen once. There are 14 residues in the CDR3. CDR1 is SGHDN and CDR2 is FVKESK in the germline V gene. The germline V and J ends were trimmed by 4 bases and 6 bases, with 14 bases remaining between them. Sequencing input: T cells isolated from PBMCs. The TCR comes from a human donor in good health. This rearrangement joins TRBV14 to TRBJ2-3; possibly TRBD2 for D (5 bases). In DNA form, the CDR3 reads TGTGCCAGCAGCCCTGGAGAGGGTGGGGATACGCAGTATTTT. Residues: CASSPGEGGDTQYF.